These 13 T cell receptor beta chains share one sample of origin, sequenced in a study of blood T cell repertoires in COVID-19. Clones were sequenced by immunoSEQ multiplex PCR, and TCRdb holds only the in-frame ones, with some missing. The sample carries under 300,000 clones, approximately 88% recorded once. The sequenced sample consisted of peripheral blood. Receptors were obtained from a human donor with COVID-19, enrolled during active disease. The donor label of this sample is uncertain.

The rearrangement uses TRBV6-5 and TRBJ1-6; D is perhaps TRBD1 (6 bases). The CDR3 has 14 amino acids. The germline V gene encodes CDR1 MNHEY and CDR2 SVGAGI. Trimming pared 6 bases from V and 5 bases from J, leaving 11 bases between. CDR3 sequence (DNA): TGTGCCAGCAGGCCGGACAGAGATAATTCACCCCTCCACTTT. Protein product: CASRPDRDNSPLHF.

CDR3 region: CASSQIRDTEAFF. The CDR3 DNA follows: TGCGCCAGCAGCCAAATCAGGGATACTGAAGCTTTCTTT. The chain couples TRBV4-1 to TRBJ1-1; perhaps TRBD1 as D (5 bases). V was pared by 2 bases and J by 5 bases, with 9 bases between. The V gene's germline CDR1 is MGHRA and CDR2 YSYEKL. The CDR3 is made up of 13 amino acids.

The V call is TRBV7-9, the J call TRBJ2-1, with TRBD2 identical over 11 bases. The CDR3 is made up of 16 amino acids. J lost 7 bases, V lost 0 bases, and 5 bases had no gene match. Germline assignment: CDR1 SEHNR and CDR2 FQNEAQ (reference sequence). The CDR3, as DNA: TGTGCCAGCAGCTTAGCGCTAGCGGGGGGCAATAATGAGCAGTTCTTC. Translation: CASSLALAGGNNEQFF.

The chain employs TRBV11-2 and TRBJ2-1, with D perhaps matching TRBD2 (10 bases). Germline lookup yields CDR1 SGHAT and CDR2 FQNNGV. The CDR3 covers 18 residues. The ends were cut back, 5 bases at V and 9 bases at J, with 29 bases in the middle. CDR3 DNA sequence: TGTGCCAGCAGCCCCCGGGACAGGGTAGCTAGCGGGAGTCCTGAGCAGTTCTTC. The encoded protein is CASSPRDRVASGSPEQFF. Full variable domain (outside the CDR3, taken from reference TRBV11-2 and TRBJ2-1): EAGVAQSPRYKIIEKRQSVAFWCNPISGHATLYWYQQILGQGPKLLIQFQNNGVVDDSQLPKDRFSAERLKGVDSTLKIQPAKLEDSAVYLCASSPRDRVASGSPEQFFGPGTRLTVL.

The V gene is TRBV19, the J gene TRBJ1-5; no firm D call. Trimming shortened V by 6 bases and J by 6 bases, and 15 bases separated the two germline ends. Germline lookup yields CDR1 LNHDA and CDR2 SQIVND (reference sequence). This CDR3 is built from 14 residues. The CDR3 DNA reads TGTGCCAGTAGCCCGGGCTGGGAGGGTCAGCCCCAGCATTTT. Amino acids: CASSPGWEGQPQHF. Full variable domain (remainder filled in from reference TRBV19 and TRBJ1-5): DGGITQSPKYLFRKEGQNVTLSCEQNLNHDAMYWYRQDPGQGLRLIYYSQIVNDFQKGDIAEGYSVSREKKESFPLTVTSAQKNPTAFYLCASSPGWEGQPQHFGDGTRLSIL.

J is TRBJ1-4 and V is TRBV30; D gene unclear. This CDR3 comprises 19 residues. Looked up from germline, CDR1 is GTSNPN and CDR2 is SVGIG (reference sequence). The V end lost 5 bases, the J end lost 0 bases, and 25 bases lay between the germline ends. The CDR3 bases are TGTGCCTGGGCAAAAAGGTATACGACGCGGGGAACAACTAATGAAAAACTGTTTTTT. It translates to CAWAKRYTTRGTTNEKLFF.

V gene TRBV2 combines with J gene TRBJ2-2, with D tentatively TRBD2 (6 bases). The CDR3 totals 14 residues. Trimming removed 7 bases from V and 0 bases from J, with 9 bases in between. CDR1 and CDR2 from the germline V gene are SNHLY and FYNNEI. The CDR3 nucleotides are TGTGCCAGCAAGCCGGGAGCGAACACCGGGGAGCTGTTTTTT. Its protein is CASKPGANTGELFF. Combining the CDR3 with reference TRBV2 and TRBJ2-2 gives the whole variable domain EPEVTQTPSHQVTQMGQEVILRCVPISNHLYFYWYRQILGQKVEFLVSFYNNEISEKSEIFDDQFSVERPDGSNFTLKIRSTKLEDSAMYFCASKPGANTGELFFGEGSRLTVL.

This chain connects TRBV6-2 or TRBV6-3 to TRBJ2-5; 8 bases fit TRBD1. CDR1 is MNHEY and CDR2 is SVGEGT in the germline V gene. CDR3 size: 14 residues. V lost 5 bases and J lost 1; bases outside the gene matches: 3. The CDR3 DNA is TGTGCCAGCAGTAAACAGGGGGTCCAAGAGACCCAGTACTTC. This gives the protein CASSKQGVQETQYF.

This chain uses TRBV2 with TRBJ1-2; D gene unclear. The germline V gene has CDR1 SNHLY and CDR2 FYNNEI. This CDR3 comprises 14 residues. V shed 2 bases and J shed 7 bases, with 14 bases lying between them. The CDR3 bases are TGTGCCAGCAGTGAAACTGGTTCCTTCTTTGGCTACACCTTC. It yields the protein CASSETGSFFGYTF.

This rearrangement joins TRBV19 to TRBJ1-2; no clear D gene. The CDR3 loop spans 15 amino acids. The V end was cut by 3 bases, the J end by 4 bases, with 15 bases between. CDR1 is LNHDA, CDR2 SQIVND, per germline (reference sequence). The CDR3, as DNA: TGTGCCAGTAGTATTCCCTCGGGAGGCCCCTATGGCTACACCTTC. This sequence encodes CASSIPSGGPYGYTF. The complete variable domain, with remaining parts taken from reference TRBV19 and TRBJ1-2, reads DGGITQSPKYLFRKEGQNVTLSCEQNLNHDAMYWYRQDPGQGLRLIYYSQIVNDFQKGDIAEGYSVSREKKESFPLTVTSAQKNPTAFYLCASSIPSGGPYGYTFGSGTRLTVV.

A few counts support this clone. The CDR3 is CASRRTDRGTEAFF. CDR3 bases: TGTGCCAGCAGACGCACAGACAGGGGCACTGAAGCTTTCTTT. The rearrangement links TRBV3-1 (or the pseudogene TRBV3-2) to TRBJ1-1, with 8 bases identical to TRBD1. The CDR3 contains 14 residues. J gave up 4 bases and V 6 bases, and 7 bases lay outside the gene matches. Germline CDR1 is LGHDT and CDR2 is YNNKEL (reference sequence).

The chain's CDR3 is CASTGQGDHEQYF. CDR3 nucleotide sequence: TGTGCCAGTACCGGACAGGGGGACCACGAGCAGTACTTC. The chain combines TRBV6-5 with TRBJ2-7; 10 nucleotides line up with TRBD1. With 9 bases clipped from V and 5 bases from J, the junction kept 7 bases outside the gene matches. CDR1 is MNHEY, CDR2 SVGAGI, per germline. CDR3 size: 13 residues.

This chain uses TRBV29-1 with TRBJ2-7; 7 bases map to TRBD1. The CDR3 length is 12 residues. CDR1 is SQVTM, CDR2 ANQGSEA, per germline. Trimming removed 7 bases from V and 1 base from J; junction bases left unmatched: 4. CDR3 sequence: CSASQGSYEQYF. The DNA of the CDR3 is TGCAGCGCCTCACAGGGGTCCTACGAGCAGTACTTC.